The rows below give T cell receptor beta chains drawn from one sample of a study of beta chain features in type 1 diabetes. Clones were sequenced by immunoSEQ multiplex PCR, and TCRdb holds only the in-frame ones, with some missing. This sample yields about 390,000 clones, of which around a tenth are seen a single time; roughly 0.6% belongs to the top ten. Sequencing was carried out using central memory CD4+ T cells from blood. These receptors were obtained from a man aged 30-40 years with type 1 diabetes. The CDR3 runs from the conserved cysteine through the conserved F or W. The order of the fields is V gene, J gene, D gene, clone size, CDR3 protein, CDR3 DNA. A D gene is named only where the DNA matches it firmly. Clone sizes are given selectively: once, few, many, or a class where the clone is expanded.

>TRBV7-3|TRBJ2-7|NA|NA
CASSSGDFQGIYEQYF
TGTGCCAGCAGCTCGGGGGACTTCCAGGGGATATACGAGCAGTACTTC
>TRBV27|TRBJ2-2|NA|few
CASNAAPAGELFF
TGTGCCAGCAATGCTGCCCCGGCCGGGGAGCTGTTTTTT
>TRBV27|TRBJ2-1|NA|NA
CASSPLGASYNEQFF
TGTGCCAGCAGTCCTCTGGGGGCCTCCTACAATGAGCAGTTCTTC
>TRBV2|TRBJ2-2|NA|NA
CASGGTANTGELFF
TGTGCCAGCGGTGGGACGGCGAACACCGGGGAGCTGTTTTTT
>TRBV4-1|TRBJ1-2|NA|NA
CASSQDNGAYGYTF
TGCGCCAGCAGCCAAGATAACGGGGCCTATGGCTACACCTTC
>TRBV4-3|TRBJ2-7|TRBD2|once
CASSQLSGGGYEQYF
TGCGCCAGCAGCCAACTAAGCGGGGGGGGCTACGAGCAGTACTTC
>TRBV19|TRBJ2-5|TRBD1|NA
CASSSSSGQGLETQYF
TGTGCCAGTAGTAGCTCCTCGGGACAGGGTTTAGAGACCCAGTACTTC
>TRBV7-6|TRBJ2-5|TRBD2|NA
CASSLADPLAGHGQETQYF
TGTGCCAGCAGCTTAGCTGACCCCCTAGCGGGCCACGGGCAAGAGACCCAGTACTTC
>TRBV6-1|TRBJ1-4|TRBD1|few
CASWRTGPNEKLFF
TGTGCCAGCTGGCGGACAGGTCCCAATGAAAAACTGTTTTTT
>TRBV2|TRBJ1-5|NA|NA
CASSVHRLNQPQHF
TGTGCCAGCAGTGTACACCGTCTCAATCAGCCCCAGCATTTT
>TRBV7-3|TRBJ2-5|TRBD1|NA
CASSAAAGGWETQYF
TGTGCCAGCAGCGCAGCGGCAGGGGGTTGGGAGACCCAGTACTTC
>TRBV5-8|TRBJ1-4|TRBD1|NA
CASSLAHGTGGATNEKLFF
TGTGCCAGCAGCTTGGCTCACGGGACAGGGGGAGCAACTAATGAAAAACTGTTTTTT
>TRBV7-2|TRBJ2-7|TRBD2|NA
CASSPTSGGSYEQYF
TGTGCCAGCAGCCCTACTAGCGGGGGGTCCTACGAGCAGTACTTC
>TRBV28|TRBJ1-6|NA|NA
CASSPYRGNSSPLHF
TGTGCCAGCAGTCCTTATAGGGGAAATAGCTCACCCCTCCACTTT
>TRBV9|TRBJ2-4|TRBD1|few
CASSPDRGQNIQYF
TGTGCCAGCAGCCCAGACAGGGGGCAAAACATTCAGTACTTC
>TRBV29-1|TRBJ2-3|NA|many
CSVAPSTDTQYF
TGCAGCGTTGCCCCTAGCACAGATACGCAGTATTTT
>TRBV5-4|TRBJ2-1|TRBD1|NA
CASSTGQYNEQFF
TGTGCCAGCAGCACGGGACAGTACAATGAGCAGTTCTTC
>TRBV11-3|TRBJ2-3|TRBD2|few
CASSLGALRGGSGATDTQYF
TGTGCCAGCAGCTTAGGGGCGTTGCGTGGCGGGAGTGGGGCCACAGATACGCAGTATTTT
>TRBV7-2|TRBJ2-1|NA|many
CASSLSPRQNNEQFF
TGTGCCAGCAGCTTATCACCTAGACAGAACAATGAGCAGTTCTTC
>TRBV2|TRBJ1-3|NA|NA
CASSRRVNWGALLPSSSGNTIYF
TGTGCCAGCAGTCGCAGGGTAAATTGGGGGGCCCTCTTGCCCTCAAGCTCTGGAAACACCATATATTTT
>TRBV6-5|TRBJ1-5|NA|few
CASGFSNQPQHF
TGTGCCAGCGGCTTCAGCAATCAGCCCCAGCATTTT
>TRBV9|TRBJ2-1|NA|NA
CASSVAARYNEQFF
TGTGCCAGCAGCGTAGCGGCTCGTTACAATGAGCAGTTCTTC
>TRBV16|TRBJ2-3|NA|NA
CASSPSGDTQYF
TGTGCCAGCAGCCCTTCGGGGGATACGCAGTATTTT
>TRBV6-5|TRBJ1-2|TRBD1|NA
CASSYPGQGGGYTF
TGTGCCAGCAGTTACCCGGGACAGGGAGGAGGCTACACCTTC
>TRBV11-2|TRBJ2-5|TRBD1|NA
CASSLDQGAGTQYF
TGTGCCAGCAGCTTAGATCAGGGGGCGGGAACCCAGTACTTC
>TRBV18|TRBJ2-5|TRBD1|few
CASSTGQQETQYF
TGTGCCAGCTCAACGGGACAGCAAGAGACCCAGTACTTC
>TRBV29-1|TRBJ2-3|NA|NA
CSVADYTDTQYF
TGCAGCGTTGCGGACTACACAGATACGCAGTATTTT
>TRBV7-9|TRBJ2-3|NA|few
CASSLMGDSTDTQYF
TGTGCCAGCAGCTTAATGGGGGACAGCACAGATACGCAGTATTTT
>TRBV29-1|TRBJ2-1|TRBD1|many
CSVEPGTGSYNEQFF
TGCAGCGTTGAACCCGGGACAGGGAGTTACAATGAGCAGTTCTTC
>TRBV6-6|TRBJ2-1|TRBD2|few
CASSSHGSGSSNEQFF
TGTGCCAGCAGTTCCCATGGTAGCGGGAGTAGCAATGAGCAGTTCTTC
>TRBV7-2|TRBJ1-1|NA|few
CASSLDGAGNTEAFF
TGTGCCAGCAGCTTAGATGGGGCCGGAAACACTGAAGCTTTCTTT
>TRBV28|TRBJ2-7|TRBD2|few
CASSIPTSGSVYEQYF
TGTGCCAGCAGTATTCCGACTAGCGGGAGTGTCTACGAGCAGTACTTC
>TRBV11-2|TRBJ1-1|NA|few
CASSLQNTEAFF
TGTGCCAGCAGCTTACAGAACACTGAAGCTTTCTTT
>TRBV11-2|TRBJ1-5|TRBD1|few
CASSLGAGTDDSNQPQHF
TGTGCCAGCAGCTTAGGGGCCGGGACAGACGATAGCAATCAGCCCCAGCATTTT
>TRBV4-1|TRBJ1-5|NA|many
CASSQDGNRDQPQHF
TGCGCCAGCAGCCAAGATGGGAACAGGGATCAGCCCCAGCATTTT
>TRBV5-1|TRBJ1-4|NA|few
CASTHGSENEKLFF
TGCGCCAGCACCCACGGTAGCGAGAATGAAAAACTGTTTTTT
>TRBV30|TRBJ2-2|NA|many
CAWRERLNTGELFF
TGTGCCTGGAGGGAAAGACTGAACACCGGGGAGCTGTTTTTT
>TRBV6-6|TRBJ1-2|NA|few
CASRGAGDSYGYTF
TGTGCCAGCAGGGGGGCCGGGGATTCCTATGGCTACACCTTC
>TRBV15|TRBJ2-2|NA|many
CATSRDREWDGELFF
TGTGCCACCAGCAGAGACAGGGAGTGGGACGGGGAGCTGTTTTTT
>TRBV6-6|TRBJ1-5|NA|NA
CASRGLTTNQPQHF
TGTGCCAGCAGGGGCCTCACCACCAATCAGCCCCAGCATTTT
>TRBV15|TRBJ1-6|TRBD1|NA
CATSRTLRDSQLHF
TGTGCCACCAGCAGAACGCTCAGGGACAGCCAACTCCACTTT
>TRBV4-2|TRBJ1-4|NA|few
CASSQAGAEGDEKLFF
TGTGCCAGCAGCCAAGCGGGCGCAGAGGGGGATGAAAAACTGTTTTTT
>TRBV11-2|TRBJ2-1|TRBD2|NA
CASKKSGGGSYNEQFF
TGTGCCAGCAAGAAGTCGGGAGGTGGGTCCTACAATGAGCAGTTCTTC
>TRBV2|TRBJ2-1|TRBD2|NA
CASSHITSGTYNEQFF
TGTGCCAGCAGTCACATAACTAGCGGGACCTACAATGAGCAGTTCTTC
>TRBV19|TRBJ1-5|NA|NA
CASTHRSNQPQHF
TGTGCCAGTACCCACAGGAGCAATCAGCCCCAGCATTTT
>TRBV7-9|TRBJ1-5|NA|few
CASSLGMGQPQHF
TGTGCCAGCAGCTTAGGGATGGGGCAGCCCCAGCATTTT
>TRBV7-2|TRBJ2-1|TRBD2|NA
CASSQVWPAGGEQFF
TGCGCCAGCAGCCAAGTATGGCCAGCGGGAGGTGAGCAGTTCTTC